The sample holds many counts of the clone carrying this T cell receptor (beta chain). What it binds is not known. This record comes from a study of neurological immune-mediated disorders. Study results and caveats: HTLV-1-associated myelopathy displayed the greatest TCR clonal expansion, and multiple sclerosis exhibited the smallest, lower than that of healthy controls.

Regarding time point: technical triplicate 2. This CDR3 contains 16 residues. Germline assignment: CDR1 MNHNS and CDR2 SASEGT. V shed 7 bases, J shed 4 bases, and the junction held 13 bases outside the gene matches. Sequencing runs each generated in excess of 160 million TCR-beta sequences derived from 15-18 subjects. TCRdb fed the 5' RACE reads into MiXCR, producing one record per CDR3 protein. Seen here are more than 50,000 distinct CDR3 sequences, approximately 25% observed once, and the top ten hold about 4.5%. The TCR originated in a man aged 60-69 years with HTLV-1-associated myelopathy (HAM/TSP). V usage is TRBV6-1 and J usage is TRBJ2-5, with TRBD2 matching over 9 bases. Sequenced input: PBMCs. In nucleotides, the CDR3 is TGTGCCAGCATTATGCACGCGGGAGGGCCTGGAGAGACCCAGTACTTC. It encodes CASIMHAGGPGETQYF.